This passage covers 28 T cell receptor beta chains from one sample sequenced in a study of blood T cells in healthy people across ages. Primers used in a second PCR of about 6 to 12 cycles were a sample-barcoded 5' primer and a J-beta primer mix. TCRdb passed the 5' RACE reads through MiXCR, listing each CDR3 protein once. The sample carries about 2 million distinct CDR3 sequences, around half recorded once. Sequencing input: blood. These receptors all stem from a woman aged 40 to 55 in good health.

This clonotype showed up just once. This chain uses TRBV5-8 with TRBJ1-5; D might be TRBD1 (6 bases). Germline CDR1 reads SGHTS; CDR2 reads YDEGEE. Trimming took 0 bases from V and 7 from J, leaving 17 bases between them. CDR3 length: 16 residues. The CDR3 is CASSLGPGGSWQPQHF. The CDR3 DNA follows: TGTGCCAGCAGCTTGGGTCCGGGGGGCTCGTGGCAGCCCCAGCATTTT.

This clonotype was detected only once. V gene TRBV20-1 combines with J gene TRBJ1-1, with 8 nucleotides matching TRBD1. This CDR3 is 13 amino acids long. The V segment lost 5 bases and the J segment 2 bases; nucleotides outside the gene matches: 4. Germline V gene data show CDR1 as DFQATT and CDR2 as SNEGSKA (reference sequence). DNA for the CDR3: TGCAGTGCTCCAGACAGGGGAAACACTGAAGCTTTCTTT. It yields the protein CSAPDRGNTEAFF.

The CDR3 is CSAVLPQGAGETQYF. The CDR3 region has the DNA TGCAGTGCCGTGCTGCCACAGGGGGCGGGAGAGACCCAGTACTTC. The chain couples TRBV20-1 to TRBJ2-7; 9 bases align to TRBD1. The J call may be in error: the DNA end matches TRBJ2-5 better. CDR3 size: 15 residues. In germline, CDR1 is DFQATT, CDR2 SNEGSKA (reference sequence).

This clonotype came up a few times. The rearrangement joins TRBV24-1 to TRBJ2-5; D may match TRBD1 or TRBD2 (5 bases each). The CDR3 length is 15 residues. Trimming stripped 5 bases from V and 1 base from J, with 13 bases between. The germline V gene encodes CDR1 KGHDR and CDR2 SFDVKD. CDR3 sequence reads: CATSGPGRIQETQYF. The CDR3, as DNA: TGTGCCACCAGTGGTCCGGGACGGATCCAAGAGACCCAGTACTTC.

This chain connects TRBV6-6 to TRBJ1-5; 7 positions match TRBD1. The CDR3 has 16 residues. The junction had 8 bases not matched to a gene; V was cut back by 6 bases and J by 0 bases. Germline loops: CDR1 MNHNY, CDR2 SVGAGI (reference sequence). The CDR3 nucleotides are TGTGCCAGCAGCCGTAACAGACAGGGTAGCAATCAGCCCCAGCATTTT. Translation: CASSRNRQGSNQPQHF.

Turning to this clonotype: At one end, the junction sequence differs from germline, possibly due to a read error. The chain couples TRBV4-3 to TRBJ2-5; the D gene is possibly TRBD2 (6 bases). Germline CDR1 reads LGHNA; CDR2 reads YSLEER. The CDR3 contains 15 residues. The CDR3 DNA reads as TGCGCCAGCAACCAAGGAAATAGCGGACAAGAGACCCAGTACTTC. Protein: CASNQGNSGQETQYF.

The table lists this clonotype with a few counts. The chain is built from TRBV6-2 or TRBV6-3 and TRBJ2-5; D is uncertain. The J call is doubtful: the DNA matches TRBJ2-7 better. CDR1 and CDR2 (germline): MNHEY, SVGEGT. The CDR3 totals 11 residues. CDR3 residues: CASSTPREQYF. The CDR3 DNA sequence: TGTGCCAGCAGTACCCCACGCGAGCAGTACTTC.

The chain recombines TRBV7-2 with TRBJ2-7, with 8 positions matching TRBD2. The CDR3 loop spans 16 amino acids. Germline V gives CDR1 SGHTA, CDR2 FQGNSA. V lost 5 bases, J lost 7 bases, and 16 bases stayed unmatched. This CDR3 reads CASSPQSGGRYNEQYF. The CDR3 coding sequence is TGTGCCAGCAGCCCACAAAGCGGGGGACGCTACAATGAGCAGTACTTC.

The chain couples TRBV20-1 to TRBJ2-1; TRBD2 matches at 8 bases. The trim removed 0 bases at V and 7 bases at J, leaving 8 bases unmatched. Germline-derived CDR1 and CDR2 are DFQATT and SNEGSKA (reference sequence). The CDR3 contains 15 residues. This CDR3 reads CSAREGGAGVNEQFF. The CDR3 DNA follows: TGCAGTGCTAGAGAGGGGGGAGCGGGGGTTAATGAGCAGTTCTTC.

The J gene is TRBJ2-1, the V gene TRBV11-2, with D possibly TRBD1 on 6 matching bases. The CDR3 consists of 17 residues. V lost 4 bases and J 1 base, leaving 17 bases between the germline ends. CDR1 is SGHAT, CDR2 FQNNGV, per germline. The CDR3 protein is CASSSKGVRVSYNEQFF. For the CDR3, the DNA is TGTGCCAGCAGCTCTAAGGGGGTCAGGGTTTCCTACAATGAGCAGTTCTTC.

This rearrangement joins TRBV10-3 to TRBJ2-2, with D possibly TRBD2 on 5 matching bases. The CDR3 covers 15 residues. Germline CDR1 ENHRY, CDR2 SYGVKD. Trimming took off 3 bases at V and 2 bases at J, with 10 bases between the two ends. The CDR3 nucleotides read TGTGCCATCAGTGATGTAGCGATTAACACCGGGGAGCTGTTTTTT. Its protein product is CAISDVAINTGELFF.

The rearrangement links TRBV11-2 to TRBJ1-6; the match to TRBD1 covers 8 bases. This CDR3 comprises 15 residues. Germline V gives CDR1 SGHAT, CDR2 FQNNGV. Trimming took 7 bases from V and 7 from J; bases not matched to a gene: 9. CDR3 nucleotide sequence: TGTGCCAGCACCCCAACCGGACAGGGCAATTCACCCCTCCACTTT. Its translation is CASTPTGQGNSPLHF.

The rearrangement links TRBV3-1 to TRBJ2-2; unclear D gene. The CDR3 consists of 15 residues. The germline V and J ends were trimmed by 2 bases and 0 bases, with 7 bases remaining between them. Germline CDR1 reads LGHDT; CDR2 reads YNNKEL (reference sequence). CDR3 nucleotides: TGTGCCAGCAGCCAAACGCAGACGAACACCGGGGAGCTGTTTTTT. Residues: CASSQTQTNTGELFF.

A few counts support this clonotype. The rearrangement links TRBV4-3 to TRBJ1-2; unclear D gene. In germline, CDR1 is LGHNA, CDR2 YSLEER. V lost 1 base and J 9 bases, leaving 12 bases between the germline ends. This CDR3 comprises 13 residues. DNA for the CDR3: TGCGCCAGCAGCCAAGGATGGGCAGGCCGCTACACCTTC. Protein sequence: CASSQGWAGRYTF.

This clonotype was counted only a few times. The gene calls are TRBV7-2 and TRBJ2-7; D unclear. The J call may be faulty, since TRBJ2-5 better matches the DNA end. The germline gives CDR1 SGHTA, CDR2 FQGNSA. The CDR3 contains 14 residues. DNA for the CDR3: TGTGCCAGCAGCTTAACGTTAGGCCTAGAGACCCAGTACTTC. It encodes CASSLTLGLETQYF.

The J gene is TRBJ2-6, the V gene TRBV6-1; perhaps D is TRBD1 or TRBD2 (5 bases each). V dropped 6 bases and J dropped 0 bases, with 18 bases sitting between them. The CDR3 length is 18 residues. Germline CDR1 MNHNS, CDR2 SASEGT. In DNA, the CDR3 is TGTGCCAGCAGCCCCAATAAACCAGGGAGCTCTGGGGCCAACGTCCTGACTTTC. Encoded protein: CASSPNKPGSSGANVLTF.

This clonotype occurred many times. This chain uses TRBV20-1 with TRBJ2-3; TRBD1 or TRBD2 may be the D gene (7 bases each). The V and J ends lost 5 bases and 2 bases respectively, with 17 bases between them. Germline values: CDR1 DFQATT, CDR2 SNEGSKA (reference sequence). The CDR3 has 15 amino acids. The CDR3 loop reads CSAFRDSGATDTQYF. The CDR3 coding sequence is TGCAGTGCTTTCCGGGACAGCGGGGCCACAGATACGCAGTATTTT.

This clonotype was observed a handful of times. CDR3 sequence: CASSRLGGRETQYF. The CDR3, as DNA: TGTGCCAGCAGTCGGCTCGGGGGGCGAGAGACCCAGTACTTC. This chain joins TRBV6-2 or TRBV6-3 and TRBJ2-5; D might be TRBD2 (7 bases). Germline V gene lookup returns CDR1 MNHEY and CDR2 SVGEGT. V lost 5 bases, J lost 4 bases, and 14 bases lay in between. The CDR3 spans 14 residues.

This chain links TRBV14 with TRBJ2-3; D not certain. Germline CDR1 is SGHDN and CDR2 is FVKESK. CDR3 size: 13 residues. V was pared by 3 bases and J by 9 bases, with 13 bases between. CDR3 sequence reads: CASSQAPQGTQYF. The CDR3 DNA reads as TGTGCCAGCAGCCAGGCTCCGCAAGGCACGCAGTATTTT.

The chain combines TRBV5-5 with TRBJ2-5; TRBD2 matches 8 bases. The junction had 10 bases not matched to a gene; V was cut back by 4 bases and J by 5 bases. The germline CDR1 and CDR2 sequences are SGHKS and YYEKEE (reference sequence). The CDR3 has 15 residues. Here the CDR3 DNA reads TGTGCCAGCAGCCGGGGCGGGGGGTTGGTTGAGACCCAGTACTTC. Translated: CASSRGGGLVETQYF.

This clonotype has a handful of counts. The chain has TRBV7-2 and TRBJ2-5, with D maybe TRBD1 (7 bases). Germline values: CDR1 SGHTA, CDR2 FQGNSA. CDR3 length: 16 residues. V was trimmed by 6 bases and J by 5 bases, leaving 22 bases between them. The CDR3: CASSYAPRAGGETQYF. The DNA for the CDR3 is TGTGCCAGCAGTTATGCCCCACGGGCAGGGGGGGAGACCCAGTACTTC. Complete variable domain (other parts from reference TRBV7-2 and TRBJ2-5): GAGVSQSPSNKVTEKGKDVELRCDPISGHTALYWYRQSLGQGLEFLIYFQGNSAPDKSGLPSDRFSAERTGGSVSTLTIQRTQQEDSAVYLCASSYAPRAGGETQYFGPGTRLLVL.

The rearrangement uses TRBV5-5 and TRBJ2-4; maybe TRBD2 (6 bases). With 6 bases removed from V and 1 base from J, the gap between germline ends came to 26 bases. CDR3 length: 19 amino acids. Germline-derived CDR1 and CDR2 are SGHKS and YYEKEE (reference sequence). The CDR3 DNA reads TGTGCCAGCACTGGTCTCGCGGACCAGGGCGGGGAGGCCAAAAACATTCAGTACTTC. As protein: CASTGLADQGGEAKNIQYF.

This clonotype turned up a few times. V and J are TRBV6-2 or TRBV6-3 and TRBJ2-7; 8 nucleotides align to TRBD1. V gave up 6 bases and J gave up 3 bases; unmatched junction bases: 10. Germline CDR1 MNHEY, CDR2 SVGEGT. The CDR3 runs 15 residues. CDR3 sequence: CASRPGQGSNYEQYF. CDR3 nucleotides: TGTGCCAGCAGGCCCGGACAGGGATCAAACTACGAGCAGTACTTC.

This sequence joins TRBV20-1 and TRBJ2-3; 7 bases line up with TRBD1. This CDR3 spans 14 amino acids. V lost 5 bases to trimming and J lost 2 bases; unmatched junction nucleotides: 7. The germline V gene encodes CDR1 DFQATT and CDR2 SNEGSKA (reference sequence). CDR3 nucleotide sequence: TGCAGTGCTGGACGGGACAGCCACACAGATACGCAGTATTTT. This gives the protein CSAGRDSHTDTQYF.

The V call is TRBV6-6, the J call TRBJ2-3, with no clear D. V dropped 7 bases and J dropped 4 bases, with 18 bases sitting between them. The CDR3 has 15 amino acids. CDR1 is MNHNY, CDR2 SVGAGI, per germline (reference sequence). CDR3 bases: TGTGCCAGCACCCAATCGGGTAGGGTACCAGATACGCAGTATTTT. Encoded protein: CASTQSGRVPDTQYF.

This chain connects TRBV28 to TRBJ1-2; 9 positions match TRBD1. The CDR3 is 15 amino acids. Per the germline V gene, CDR1 is MDHEN and CDR2 is SYDVKM. V lost 2 bases to trimming and J lost 3 bases; unmatched junction nucleotides: 4. CDR3 bases: TGTGCCAGCAGTTTAGTTGGACAGGGGTACTATGGCTACACCTTC. Its protein is CASSLVGQGYYGYTF.

The J gene is TRBJ2-5, the V gene TRBV7-9; 9 nucleotides line up with TRBD1. The J call may not be correct, given that the DNA end is closer to TRBJ2-7. Per the germline V gene, CDR1 is SEHNR and CDR2 is FQNEAQ (reference sequence). This CDR3 contains 15 residues. CDR3 residues: CASSLPGQGLNEQYF. The DNA for the CDR3 is TGTGCCAGCAGCTTACCGGGACAGGGACTGAACGAGCAGTACTTC.

The chain is built from TRBV7-2 and TRBJ2-4, with 8 nucleotides matching TRBD1. Unmatched junction bases numbered 13, after V lost 3 bases and J lost 0 bases. The germline V gene has CDR1 SGHTA and CDR2 FQGNSA. The CDR3 runs 19 residues. CDR3 in amino acids: CASSFYPGDRPLAKNIQYF. Here the CDR3 DNA reads TGTGCCAGCAGCTTTTACCCCGGGGACAGGCCCCTAGCCAAAAACATTCAGTACTTC.